This T cell receptor beta chain is from a study of blood T cell repertoires in COVID-19. Study in general: COVID-19 samples from acute and convalescent phases originated in the United States, Italy and Spain. PBMCs, B-cell-depleted T cells, or T cells were the source of the cDNA or gDNA that made up the material.

In germline, CDR1 is KGHSH, CDR2 LQKENI. The CDR3 length is 15 residues. With 4 bases clipped from V and 2 bases from J, the junction kept 1 base outside the gene matches. Original handling: Nucleated cell counts were estimated from reference gene primer amplification. Data came from immunoSEQ multiplex PCR; TCRdb stores just in-frame clones and leaves some out. V and J calls and clone size are those listed in that table; D and trimming were worked out from the DNA. Among approximately 100,000 clones listed, approximately 90% were seen once. V usage is TRBV18 and J usage is TRBJ2-5; 13 bases agree with TRBD2. Material for sequencing was peripheral blood. The origin of this receptor is a human donor with acute or convalescent COVID-19. The donor label of this sample is uncertain. The CDR3 DNA follows: TGTGCCAGCTCACAGGGACTAGCGGGACAAGAGACCCAGTACTTC. Residues: CASSQGLAGQETQYF.